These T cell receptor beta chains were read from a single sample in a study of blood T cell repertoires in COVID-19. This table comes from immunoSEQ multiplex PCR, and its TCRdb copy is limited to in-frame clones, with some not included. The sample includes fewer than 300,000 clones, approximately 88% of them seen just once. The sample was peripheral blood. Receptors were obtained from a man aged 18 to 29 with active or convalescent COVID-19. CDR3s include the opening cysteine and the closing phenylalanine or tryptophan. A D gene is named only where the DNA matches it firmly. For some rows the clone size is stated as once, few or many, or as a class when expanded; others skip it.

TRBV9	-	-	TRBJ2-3	CASSGVAGARTDTQYF	TGTGCCAGCAGCGGTGTTGCGGGGGCCCGCACAGATACGCAGTATTTT
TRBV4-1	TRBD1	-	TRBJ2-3	CASSQDHRTGLTTDTQYF	TGCGCCAGCAGCCAAGATCATAGGACAGGGTTGACCACAGATACGCAGTATTTT
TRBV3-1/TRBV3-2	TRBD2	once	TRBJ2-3	CASSQPTASGGAVDTQYF	TGTGCCAGCAGCCAACCGACTGCCAGCGGGGGGGCCGTGGATACGCAGTATTTT
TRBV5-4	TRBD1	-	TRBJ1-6	CASSFGTGAGSPLHF	TGTGCCAGCAGCTTTGGGACAGGGGCGGGTTCACCCCTCCACTTT
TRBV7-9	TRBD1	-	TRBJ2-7	CASTGTGFGEQYF	TGTGCCAGCACCGGGACAGGGTTTGGCGAGCAGTACTTC
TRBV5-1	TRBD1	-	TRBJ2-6	CASSQGRNLRDRDSSGANVLTF	TGCGCCAGCAGCCAAGGCCGGAACCTCCGGGACAGGGACAGCTCTGGGGCCAACGTCCTGACTTTC
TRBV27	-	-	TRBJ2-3	CASSFSVGSTDTQYF	TGTGCCAGCAGTTTTTCTGTCGGTAGCACAGATACGCAGTATTTT
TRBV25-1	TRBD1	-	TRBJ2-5	CASSEYETGLEETQYF	TGTGCCAGCAGTGAATACGAGACAGGGTTGGAAGAGACCCAGTACTTC
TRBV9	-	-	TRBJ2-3	CASSAVSTDTQYF	TGTGCCAGCAGCGCGGTTAGCACAGATACGCAGTATTTT
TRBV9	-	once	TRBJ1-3	CASSLDMSSGNTIYF	TGTGCCAGCAGCCTCGACATGAGCTCTGGAAACACCATATATTTT
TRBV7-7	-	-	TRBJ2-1	CASSLARGSYNEQFF	TGTGCCAGCAGCTTAGCCCGGGGGTCCTACAATGAGCAGTTCTTC
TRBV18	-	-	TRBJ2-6	CASSPDRTGANVLTF	TGTGCCAGCTCACCTGACAGGACTGGGGCCAACGTCCTGACTTTC
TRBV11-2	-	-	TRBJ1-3	CARTNTIYF	TGTGCCAGAACTAACACCATATATTTT
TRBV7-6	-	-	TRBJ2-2	CASSLSSRTGTGELFF	TGTGCCAGCAGCTTATCTAGTAGGACGGGGACCGGGGAGCTGTTTTTT
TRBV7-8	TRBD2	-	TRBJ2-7	CASSPSGGASYEQYF	TGTGCCAGCAGCCCAAGCGGGGGGGCCTCCTACGAGCAGTACTTC
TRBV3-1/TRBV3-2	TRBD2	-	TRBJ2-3	CASSHETSGGTLQYF	TGTGCCAGCAGCCATGAGACTAGCGGGGGGACTCTGCAGTATTTT
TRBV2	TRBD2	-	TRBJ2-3	CASSEAIVAGGTDTQYF	TGTGCCAGCAGTGAAGCGATAGTAGCGGGGGGCACAGATACGCAGTATTTT
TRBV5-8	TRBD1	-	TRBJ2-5	CASSFLDRAQETQYF	TGTGCCAGCAGCTTCCTAGACAGGGCCCAAGAGACCCAGTACTTC
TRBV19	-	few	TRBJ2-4	CASSSNIAKNIQYF	TGTGCCAGTAGCAGTAATATAGCCAAAAACATTCAGTACTTC
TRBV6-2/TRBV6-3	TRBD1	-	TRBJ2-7	CASSNRQGATGEQYF	TGTGCCAGCAGTAATCGACAGGGGGCTACGGGCGAGCAGTACTTC
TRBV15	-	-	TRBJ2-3	CATSRGGAGQIDTQYF	TGTGCCACCAGCAGGGGGGGGGCAGGGCAGATAGATACGCAGTATTTT
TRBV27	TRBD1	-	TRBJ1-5	CASSGGQPNQPQHF	TGTGCCAGCAGTGGGGGACAGCCTAATCAGCCCCAGCATTTT
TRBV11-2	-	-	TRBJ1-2	CASSRLRGALGRGYTF	TGTGCCAGCAGCCGCCTCCGGGGGGCCCTAGGTCGCGGCTACACCTTC
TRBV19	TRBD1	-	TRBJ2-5	CASSTGQGVGETQYF	TGTGCCAGTAGTACGGGACAGGGGGTTGGTGAGACCCAGTACTTC
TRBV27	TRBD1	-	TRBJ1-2	CASSRQGDGYTF	TGTGCCAGTTCAAGACAGGGGGATGGCTACACCTTC
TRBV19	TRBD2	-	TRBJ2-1	CASSISGGVLNEQFF	TGTGCCAGTAGTATCAGCGGGGGGGTCCTCAATGAGCAGTTCTTC
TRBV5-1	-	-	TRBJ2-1	CASSPLAIGYNEQFF	TGCGCCAGCAGCCCTCTAGCAATCGGGTACAATGAGCAGTTCTTC
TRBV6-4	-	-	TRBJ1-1	CASISPYRTKNTEAFF	TGTGCCAGCATCTCTCCCTACAGGACTAAGAACACTGAAGCTTTCTTT
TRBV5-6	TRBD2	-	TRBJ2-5	CASRFSGGTQYF	TGTGCCAGCAGATTTAGCGGGGGGACCCAGTACTTC
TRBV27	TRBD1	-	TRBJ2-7	CASSPGTGEGEQYF	TGTGCCAGCAGTCCCGGGACAGGGGAGGGCGAGCAGTACTTC
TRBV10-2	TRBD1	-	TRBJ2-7	CASSPQGASSYEQYF	TGCGCCAGCAGTCCACAGGGGGCAAGCTCCTACGAGCAGTACTTC
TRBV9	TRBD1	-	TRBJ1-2	CASSVTGGASFGYTF	TGTGCCAGCAGCGTCACAGGGGGCGCTTCCTTTGGCTACACCTTC
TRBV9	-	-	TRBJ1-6	CASSVGGSPLHF	TGTGCCAGCAGCGTGGGAGGTTCACCCCTCCACTTT
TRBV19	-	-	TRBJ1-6	CASSMWADSSYNSPLHF	TGTGCCAGTAGTATGTGGGCAGACAGCTCCTATAATTCACCCCTCCACTTT
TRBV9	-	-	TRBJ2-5	CASSGTDQETQYF	TGTGCCAGCAGCGGGACTGATCAAGAGACCCAGTACTTC
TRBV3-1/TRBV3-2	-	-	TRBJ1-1	CASSPMDRRGSEAFF	TGTGCCAGCAGCCCAATGGACAGAAGGGGCAGTGAAGCTTTCTTT
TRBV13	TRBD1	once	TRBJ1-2	CASSTGTDQVGYTF	TGTGCCAGCAGCACCGGGACAGACCAGGTTGGCTACACCTTC
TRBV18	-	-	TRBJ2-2	CASEQDNPAGELFF	TGTGCCAGCGAACAGGATAACCCCGCCGGGGAGCTGTTTTTT
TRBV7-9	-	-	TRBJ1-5	CASSLQGINQPQHF	TGTGCCAGCAGCTTACAGGGGATCAATCAGCCCCAGCATTTT
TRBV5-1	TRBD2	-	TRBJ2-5	CASSIVAGGSKSGTQYF	TGCGCCAGCAGCATAGTAGCGGGGGGGTCGAAGAGTGGGACCCAGTACTTC
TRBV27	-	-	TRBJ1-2	CASSYNSVEGSYGYTF	TGTGCCAGCAGTTACAACTCGGTGGAGGGTAGCTATGGCTACACCTTC
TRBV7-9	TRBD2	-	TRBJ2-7	CASSPTGTSFYEQYF	TGTGCCAGCAGCCCCACCGGGACTAGCTTCTACGAGCAGTACTTC
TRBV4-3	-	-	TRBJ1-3	CASSQERHLSGNTIYF	TGCGCCAGCAGCCAAGAGAGGCACCTCTCTGGAAACACCATATATTTT
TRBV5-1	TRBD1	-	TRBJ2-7	CASSPRTGTYEQYF	TGCGCCAGCAGCCCACGGACAGGGACCTACGAGCAGTACTTC
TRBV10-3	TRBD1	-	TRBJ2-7	CAIMGQGDYEQYF	TGTGCCATCATGGGTCAGGGGGACTACGAGCAGTACTTC
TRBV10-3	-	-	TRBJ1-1	CATSWGQGVGGAFF	TGTGCCACCTCGTGGGGGCAGGGCGTAGGTGGAGCTTTCTTT